The 12 T cell receptor beta chains below come from one sample, sequenced in a study of PD-L1 blockade in urothelial cancer. The table came from immunoSEQ multiplex PCR; TCRdb's copy has only in-frame clones and leaves some out. Altogether 100,000 to 150,000 clones are present, around 88% being singletons, with the ten largest covering roughly 2.3%. Regarding time point: peripheral blood 6 weeks after treatment start. Specimen: PBMCs, collected around atezolizumab (anti-PD-L1) treatment. These receptors were taken from a man aged 45-60 years with urothelial cancer.

The genes are TRBV7-9 and TRBJ1-5; 7 bases agree with TRBD1. Unmatched junction bases numbered 10, after V lost 1 base and J lost 4 bases. Germline values: CDR1 SEHNR, CDR2 FQNEAQ (reference sequence). CDR3 length: 17 amino acids. In DNA form, the CDR3 reads TGTGCCAGCAGCTTAGTAGGCAATAGGGGGCGGAATCAGCCCCAGCATTTT. Its protein product is CASSLVGNRGRNQPQHF.

The chain recombines TRBV18 with TRBJ2-1; 7 bases agree with TRBD2. Germline assignment: CDR1 KGHSH and CDR2 LQKENI. CDR3 length equals 16 residues. Losses at the gene ends were 0 bases for V and 2 bases for J; bases not matched to a gene: 4. CDR3 protein: CASSPPGGSAYNEQFF. The CDR3 DNA reads TGTGCCAGCTCACCACCGGGCGGGAGTGCCTACAATGAGCAGTTCTTC.

The genes are TRBV7-2 and TRBJ2-7; 8 bases line up with TRBD2. This CDR3 is built from 18 residues. Germline V gene lookup returns CDR1 SGHTA and CDR2 FQGNSA. The V segment lost 5 bases and the J segment 3 bases; nucleotides outside the gene matches: 18. The DNA of the CDR3 is TGTGCCAGCAGCCCCCGGTCGGGCGGGGCGGGAGGCCTCTACGAGCAGTACTTC. Translated, it gives CASSPRSGGAGGLYEQYF.

V usage is TRBV28 and J usage is TRBJ2-7; the D is unclear. The ends were cut back, 8 bases at V and 2 bases at J, with 13 bases in the middle. CDR1 and CDR2 (germline): MDHEN, SYDVKM. CDR3 length: 13 amino acids. The chain's CDR3 is CASVSGQAYEQYF. CDR3 sequence (DNA): TGTGCCAGCGTCTCCGGTCAGGCCTACGAGCAGTACTTC.

This rearrangement joins TRBV27 to TRBJ1-6; TRBD1 might be the D (5 bases). Between the trimmed V and J ends, which lost 7 bases and 2 bases, there was a span of 9 bases. The germline gives CDR1 MNHEY, CDR2 SMNVEV (reference sequence). The length of the CDR3 is 14 residues. CDR3 bases: TGTGCCAGCAAGCGGGACGCCTATAATTCACCCCTCCACTTT. Encoded protein: CASKRDAYNSPLHF.

The genes are TRBV5-1 and TRBJ2-7, with TRBD1 matching over 9 bases. Trimming took 4 bases from V and 2 from J; bases not matched to a gene: 4. This CDR3 comprises 14 residues. Germline assignment: CDR1 SGHRS and CDR2 YFSETQ. CDR3 sequence reads: CASSPRTGAYEQYF. CDR3 coding DNA: TGCGCCAGCAGCCCGAGGACAGGGGCCTACGAGCAGTACTTC.

This chain connects TRBV29-1 to TRBJ2-1, with D possibly being TRBD2 (6 bases). Trimming shortened V by 6 bases and J by 9 bases, and 12 bases separated the two germline ends. Germline V gene lookup returns CDR1 SQVTM and CDR2 ANQGSEA. This CDR3 spans 11 amino acids. For the CDR3, the DNA is TGCAGCGTGGCTAGCGTCGGTGAGCAGTTCTTC. It yields the protein CSVASVGEQFF.

The table lists this clone with a few counts. The chain combines TRBV6-5 with TRBJ1-2; 7 bases fit TRBD1. The V gene end was trimmed by 7 bases and the J gene end by 8 bases; junction bases not matched to a gene: 13. CDR1 and CDR2 from the germline V gene are MNHEY and SVGAGI. CDR3 length: 14 residues. The CDR3 nucleotides read TGTGCCAGCACTTCAGCCGGGACAGCGAAGGGCTACACCTTC. It is translated as CASTSAGTAKGYTF.

CDR3 nucleotides: TGTGCCAGCAGCCAACCGGGACTAGCGGCCTACGAGCAGTACTTC. Its translation is CASSQPGLAAYEQYF. The V gene is TRBV7-2, the J gene TRBJ2-7; 11 nucleotides match TRBD2. Germline V lookup: CDR1 SGHTA, CDR2 FQGNSA. This CDR3 has 15 amino acids. V lost 5 bases to trimming and J lost 2 bases; unmatched junction nucleotides: 5.

This clone has just a few counts. The rearrangement links TRBV19 to TRBJ1-4, with D possibly matching TRBD1 (6 bases). The V gene lost 1 base and the J gene lost 9 bases, with 6 bases spanning the gap. The CDR3 runs 12 residues. The germline CDR1 and CDR2 sequences are LNHDA and SQIVND (reference sequence). CDR3 bases: TGTGCCAGTAGTATAGGGGGGCAAAAACTGTTTTTT. Translated, it gives CASSIGGQKLFF.

In this sample, this clone turned up a few times. The chain is built from TRBV15 and TRBJ1-4, with a tentative D call TRBD1 (6 bases). Germline loops: CDR1 LNHNV, CDR2 YYDKDF (reference sequence). V lost 5 bases and J lost 10, with 11 bases in between. The CDR3 sequence is 12 residues long. CDR3 nucleotides: TGTGCCACCAGCCTGGACAGTGGAAAACTGTTTTTT. Its protein is CATSLDSGKLFF.

This rearrangement joins TRBV28 to TRBJ1-2; D not resolved. Germline V lookup: CDR1 MDHEN, CDR2 SYDVKM. Trimming took 7 bases from V and 6 from J, leaving 6 bases between them. The CDR3 runs to 10 residues. The CDR3: CASMRNGYTF. In DNA, the CDR3 is TGTGCCAGCATGAGGAATGGCTACACCTTC.